The following is a T cell receptor (beta chain) sequence with its context. This sample stems from a study of blood T cell repertoires in COVID-19. Study-level information: The United States, Italy and Spain supplied acute and convalescent COVID-19 samples.

Recruits, aged about 18 to 100 years, lived in 24 US areas. Per the study methods: Nucleated cell counts were estimated from reference gene primer amplification. Only in-frame clones appear in the TCRdb table, and some are missing; sequencing was by immunoSEQ multiplex PCR. V and J calls and clone size are given by that table; D and trimming were obtained from the DNA. The sample has 150,000 to 200,000 clones; approximately 80% are singletons. Sequences were obtained from PBMCs or T cells enriched from blood (not recorded which). The TCR comes from a man aged 50-60 years who had recovered from COVID-19.

CDR3 amino acids: CASSYYTGMNTEAFF. The CDR3 nucleotides read TGTGCCAGCAGTTACTATACAGGTATGAACACTGAAGCTTTCTTT. V and J are TRBV6-5 and TRBJ1-1, with D perhaps matching TRBD1 (5 bases). Per germline, CDR1 MNHEY and CDR2 SVGAGI. Trimming removed 1 base at V and 0 bases at J, with 9 bases between. The CDR3 extends over 15 amino acids.